This T cell receptor (beta chain) was sequenced during a study of graft-versus-host responses after intestinal transplantation. About the study: Recipients received multivisceral, liver-intestinal, or isolated intestinal transplants. For approximately three years after anti-thymocyte globulin induction, all recipients took tacrolimus and steroids. Study results and limitations: Investigators detected GvH clones in recipient marrow, with some emerging earlier in ileum or blood. Association was observed between peak circulating GvH clone levels and early post-transplant HvG declines.

The CDR3 sequence is 14 residues long. CDR1 is SQVTM and CDR2 is ANQGSEA in the germline V gene. The ends lost 7 bases at V and 4 bases at J; junction bases unmatched: 11. TCRdb's copy holds only in-frame clones and misses some; the assay was immunoSEQ multiplex PCR. This sample has tens of thousands of clones, with 90% to 95% found just once. Regarding this clone: Antigen unknown.

The receptor comes from a human donor who was the organ donor for an intestinal transplant. V is TRBV29-1 and J is TRBJ2-3; TRBD1 matches 7 bases. Sequenced material: unstimulated CD8+ T cells sorted from spleen or lymph node cells, taken before transplant. CDR3 loop: CSGALTGPADTQYF. DNA of the CDR3: TGCAGCGGAGCATTGACAGGGCCGGCAGATACGCAGTATTTT.